This T cell receptor (beta chain) was retrieved from a study of blood T cell repertoires in COVID-19. Across the whole study: Samples taken during acute and convalescent COVID-19 were collected in the United States, Italy and Spain. In each case, the material was cDNA or gDNA derived from T cells, B-cell-depleted T cells, or PBMCs.

The sample holds a few counts of this clone. There are 14 residues in the CDR3. CDR1 is SGHNT and CDR2 is YENEEA in the germline V gene. The V gene end was trimmed by 3 bases and the J gene end by 7 bases; junction bases not matched to a gene: 4. Per the study methods: Amplified reference gene primers provided the basis for estimating nucleated cell counts. Profiling relied on immunoSEQ multiplex PCR, and the TCRdb table lists in-frame clones only, not all of them. V and J calls and clone size are those listed in that table; D and trimming were worked out from the DNA. This table holds 150,000 to 200,000 clones, roughly nine tenths found once.

The chain uses TRBV11-3 and TRBJ2-2; TRBD1 matches 8 bases. The TCR was taken from a man between 60 and 70 years old with active or convalescent COVID-19. Sequencing input: peripheral blood. The CDR3 DNA reads TGTGCCAGCAGCTTGGACAGGGTGGTCGGGGAGCTGTTTTTT. It yields the protein CASSLDRVVGELFF.